These 28 T cell receptor beta chains were all obtained from the same sample, sequenced in a study of molecular identifiers for immune sequencing clone quantification. TCRdb processed the PCR reads anew with MiXCR; each CDR3 protein has one entry. This repertoire shows 460,000 or so distinct CDR3 sequences, about 20% found once; its top ten account for about 0.8%. The specimen was naive CD8+ T cells from blood, with Jurkat cell RNA spiked in. Sample subset: FACS-sorted CD8+CD4-CCR7+CD45RA+ naive T cells. The origin of the receptors is a human donor in good health. Some libraries in this study had Jurkat cell RNA spiked in.

For this clonotype: The junction and the germline gene differ at one end; a read error may be behind it. The chain recombines TRBV5-5 with TRBJ1-1; no definite D call. The CDR3 covers 15 residues. Germline loops: CDR1 SGHKS, CDR2 YYEKEE (reference sequence). The CDR3 here is CASSLSRAFNTEAYF. Here the CDR3 DNA reads TGTGCCAGCAGCTTGTCTAGGGCGTTTAACACTGAAGCTTACTTT.

This clonotype was seen a single time. A much larger clone sits a single nucleotide away, making a read error possible. The chain links TRBV19 to TRBJ2-1; weak D call: TRBD1 (5 bases). Per the germline V gene, CDR1 is LNHDA and CDR2 is SQIVND (reference sequence). Between the trimmed V and J ends, which lost 4 bases and 4 bases, there was a span of 14 bases. The CDR3 spans 15 residues. The CDR3 bases are TGTGCCAGTAGTAACATCCAGGGCCCTTACAATGAGCAGTTCTTC. Translating it yields CASSNIQGPYNEQFF.

Notes on this clonotype: Since a much larger clone is just one base distant, this may be a read error. The V and J genes are TRBV30 and TRBJ1-1; weak D call: TRBD1 (5 bases). CDR1 and CDR2 (germline): GTSNPN, SVGIG (reference sequence). This CDR3 region has 12 residues. The CDR3 sequence is CGGGILNTEAFF. CDR3 sequence (DNA): TGTGGGGGGGGGATCTTGAACACTGAAGCTTTCTTT. Using reference TRBV30 and TRBJ1-1 for the parts outside the CDR3, the full variable domain is SQTIHQWPATLVQPVGSPLSLECTVEGTSNPNLYWYRQAAGRGLQLLFYSVGIGQISSEVPQNLSASRPQDRQFILSSKKLLLSDSGFYLCGGGILNTEAFFGQGTRLTVV.

There are many counts of this clonotype. The gene calls are TRBV19 and TRBJ2-4; TRBD2 might be the D (5 bases). CDR3 length: 12 amino acids. Germline V gene lookup returns CDR1 LNHDA and CDR2 SQIVND (reference sequence). Trimming pared 3 bases from V and 11 bases from J, leaving 11 bases between. The CDR3 sequence: CASSIAAVVQYF. As DNA, the CDR3 is TGTGCCAGTAGTATCGCAGCGGTAGTTCAGTACTTC.

The chain has TRBV10-3 and TRBJ2-1, with a tentative D call TRBD2 (5 bases). The germline CDR1 and CDR2 sequences are ENHRY and SYGVKD. The CDR3 has 16 amino acids. V shed 0 bases and J shed 1 base, with 10 bases lying between them. Here the CDR3 DNA reads TGTGCCATCAGTGAGTCGATGAGAGGGTCCTACAATGAGCAGTTCTTC. It is translated as CAISESMRGSYNEQFF.

There are many counts of this clonotype. The V and J genes are TRBV7-9 and TRBJ2-5; D possibly uses TRBD1 or TRBD2 (5 bases each). With 2 bases removed from V and 1 base from J, the gap between germline ends came to 14 bases. This CDR3 is built from 16 residues. Germline V CDR1 and CDR2: SEHNR, FQNEAQ (reference sequence). The chain's CDR3 is CASSLSGTGFQETQYF. Here the CDR3 DNA reads TGTGCCAGCAGCTTATCCGGGACGGGGTTCCAAGAGACCCAGTACTTC.

This clonotype was found a few times. The chain joins TRBV4-2 to TRBJ1-1; possibly TRBD1 for D (5 bases). This CDR3 is built from 16 residues. Trimming removed 0 bases from V and 4 bases from J, with 15 bases in between. Germline assignment: CDR1 LGHNA and CDR2 YNFKEQ. CDR3 sequence reads: CASSQDLRGGVTEAFF. The CDR3 nucleotides are TGTGCCAGCAGCCAAGATCTGAGGGGCGGGGTCACTGAAGCTTTCTTT.

As concerns this clonotype: Given a much more abundant clone one base away, this may be a read error. The rearrangement uses TRBV27 and TRBJ1-5; possible D gene TRBD1, 5 bases. This CDR3 is built from 14 residues. The germline gives CDR1 MNHEY, CDR2 SMNVEV (reference sequence). The CDR3 sequence: CASSFSQAYQPQRF. DNA for the CDR3: TGTGCCAGCAGTTTTTCACAGGCGTATCAGCCCCAGCGTTTT.

This clonotype was detected ten times or more. The chain employs TRBV7-2 and TRBJ2-5; 11 nucleotides match TRBD2. The CDR3 is made up of 18 amino acids. Germline CDR1 SGHTA, CDR2 FQGNSA. Trimming removed 0 bases from V and 2 bases from J; junction bases left unmatched: 8. CDR3 amino acids: CASSLANPRTSGQETQYF. CDR3 DNA: TGTGCCAGCAGCTTAGCGAACCCCCGGACTAGCGGGCAAGAGACCCAGTACTTC. Supplemented by reference TRBV7-2 and TRBJ2-5, the full variable domain reads GAGVSQSPSNKVTEKGKDVELRCDPISGHTALYWYRQSLGQGLEFLIYFQGNSAPDKSGLPSDRFSAERTGGSVSTLTIQRTQQEDSAVYLCASSLANPRTSGQETQYFGPGTRLLVL.

As for this clonotype: A much larger clone sits a single nucleotide away, making a read error possible. The chain is built from TRBV23-1 and TRBJ1-4, with D hard to call. TRBV23-1 has ORF status, its function being uncertain. The CDR3 consists of 15 residues. Trimming took 2 bases from V and 13 from J, leaving 20 bases between them. CDR3 sequence: CASSQIFKQSARLFF. CDR3 bases: TGCGCCAGCAGTCAAATATTCAAACAGTCGGCAAGACTGTTTTTT.

This clonotype was found a few times. The genes are TRBV6-2 or TRBV6-3 and TRBJ2-5; D may be TRBD1 (5 bases). Germline lookup yields CDR1 MNHEY and CDR2 SVGEGT. Trimming left V 2 bases short and J 2 bases short, with 24 bases between. CDR3 length: 19 residues. The CDR3 protein is CASSYGQFKPAVPQETQYF. CDR3 bases: TGTGCCAGCAGTTACGGACAATTTAAGCCCGCAGTACCACAAGAGACCCAGTACTTC.

About this clonotype: This may stem from a read error, because a much larger clone lies one nucleotide away. J is TRBJ1-2 and V is TRBV20-1; D call uncertain. Germline values: CDR1 DFQATT, CDR2 SNEGSKA (reference sequence). The CDR3 sequence is 15 residues long. The V gene lost 1 base and the J gene lost 4 bases, with 16 bases spanning the gap. CDR3 region: CSARVTALTSYGYTF. The CDR3 coding sequence is TGCAGTGCTAGAGTAACGGCACTAACTAGCTATGGCTACACCTTC.

The table lists this clonotype with a few counts. The rearrangement joins TRBV27 to TRBJ2-7; 9 positions match TRBD1. Germline V gene sequence: CDR1 MNHEY, CDR2 SMNVEV (reference sequence). Losses at the gene ends were 2 bases for V and 5 bases for J; bases not matched to a gene: 7. This CDR3 spans 15 amino acids. The DNA for the CDR3 is TGTGCCAGCAGTTTACCAGGACAGGGGCCGCACGAGCAGTACTTC. Translating it yields CASSLPGQGPHEQYF.

V usage is TRBV7-9 and J usage is TRBJ2-1; 14 bases fit TRBD2. CDR3 length: 16 residues. J gave up 5 bases and V 7 bases, and 7 bases lay outside the gene matches. Germline V lookup: CDR1 SEHNR, CDR2 FQNEAQ (reference sequence). The CDR3 here is CASMGLAGDFDNEQFF. In nucleotides, the CDR3 is TGTGCCAGCATGGGACTAGCGGGGGATTTTGACAATGAGCAGTTCTTC.

The table lists this clonotype with many counts. The chain recombines TRBV6-2 or TRBV6-3 with TRBJ2-3, with D hard to call. The V end was cut by 0 bases, the J end by 0 bases, with 10 bases between. This CDR3 is built from 16 residues. Germline V gene lookup returns CDR1 MNHEY and CDR2 SVGEGT. CDR3 DNA sequence: TGTGCCAGCAGTTACTCGGCCCTCCCCAGCACAGATACGCAGTATTTT. Translation gives CASSYSALPSTDTQYF.

The rearrangement joins TRBV7-2 to TRBJ1-6, with a tentative D call TRBD1 (6 bases). The germline CDR1 and CDR2 sequences are SGHTA and FQGNSA. This CDR3 has 14 amino acids. The V gene lost 4 bases and the J gene lost 5 bases, with 9 bases spanning the gap. CDR3 protein: CASSSWTDNSPLHF. CDR3 nucleotide sequence: TGTGCCAGCAGCTCCTGGACAGATAATTCACCCCTCCACTTT.

As concerns this clonotype: Given a much more abundant clone one base away, this may be a read error. V usage is TRBV6-2 or TRBV6-3 and J usage is TRBJ1-6, with D possibly TRBD1 on 5 matching bases. CDR1 MNHEY and CDR2 SVGEGT come from the germline V gene. With 5 bases removed from V and 10 bases from J, the gap between germline ends came to 15 bases. The CDR3 sequence is 14 residues long. CDR3 DNA: TGTGCCAGCAGTGAGAACAGGAGCCACTCACCCCTCCACTTT. Translation: CASSENRSHSPLHF.

This clonotype was observed a few times. The V gene is TRBV7-9, the J gene TRBJ2-7, with TRBD1 identical over 7 bases. Trimming removed 5 bases from V and 0 bases from J; junction bases left unmatched: 13. CDR3 length: 17 amino acids. Per the germline V gene, CDR1 is SEHNR and CDR2 is FQNEAQ (reference sequence). The CDR3: CASSQDSTGRFSYEQYF. As DNA, the CDR3 is TGTGCCAGCAGCCAGGACTCGACAGGGCGGTTCTCCTACGAGCAGTACTTC.

This clonotype was seen at least ten times. V and J are TRBV6-2 or TRBV6-3 and TRBJ2-1; D is perhaps TRBD2 (6 bases). The germline V and J ends were trimmed by 5 bases and 6 bases, with 11 bases remaining between them. CDR3 length: 13 residues. Germline assignment: CDR1 MNHEY and CDR2 SVGEGT. This CDR3 reads CASSPTSTNEQFF. In nucleotides, the CDR3 is TGTGCCAGCAGTCCCACTAGCACCAATGAGCAGTTCTTC.

As regards this clonotype: A much larger clone is a single base away; this may be a read error. The J gene is TRBJ2-1, the V gene TRBV29-1, with 12 bases that match TRBD2. Per germline, CDR1 SQVTM and CDR2 ANQGSEA. There are 18 residues in the CDR3. In nucleotides, the CDR3 is TGCGGCCCCTCGCCCGGGACTAGCGGGCCTGACTCCTACAATGAGCAGTTCTTC. It yields the protein CGPSPGTSGPDSYNEQFF.

This rearrangement joins TRBV4-1 to TRBJ2-1, with D perhaps assigned TRBD1 or TRBD2 (5 bases each). V lost 0 bases and J 0 bases, leaving 12 bases between the germline ends. The germline V gene has CDR1 MGHRA and CDR2 YSYEKL. The CDR3 covers 17 residues. This chain's CDR3 is CASSQDKWGSSYNEQFF. The CDR3 DNA reads TGCGCCAGCAGCCAAGACAAATGGGGGAGCTCCTACAATGAGCAGTTCTTC.

At least ten counts were recorded for this clonotype. CDR3 protein: CASSEIGSNQPQHF. The CDR3 DNA follows: TGTGCCAGCAGCGAAATTGGTAGCAATCAGCCCCAGCATTTT. The rearrangement links TRBV7-9 to TRBJ1-5; D gene ambiguous. Trimming removed 5 bases at V and 0 bases at J, with 8 bases between. Germline CDR1 and CDR2: SEHNR and FQNEAQ (reference sequence). The CDR3 loop spans 14 amino acids.

In this sample, this clonotype turned up a few times. The chain carries TRBV7-3 and TRBJ2-6; D is ambiguous. Trimming shortened V by 5 bases and J by 2 bases, and 10 bases separated the two germline ends. Germline loops: CDR1 SGHTA, CDR2 FQGTGA. The CDR3 spans 15 residues. The CDR3 DNA follows: TGTGCCAGCAGCGATCCAGTAACTGGGGCCAACGTCCTGACTTTC. Protein product: CASSDPVTGANVLTF.

This clonotype was counted at least ten times. The chain couples TRBV6-5 to TRBJ2-2, with D possibly called TRBD1 or TRBD2 (6 bases each). Trimming took 2 bases from V and 0 from J, leaving 10 bases between them. The CDR3 loop spans 16 amino acids. Per germline, CDR1 MNHEY and CDR2 SVGAGI. CDR3 sequence (DNA): TGTGCCAGCAGTTACATAGGGGGGACGAACACCGGGGAGCTGTTTTTT. This gives the protein CASSYIGGTNTGELFF.

The J gene is TRBJ1-4, the V gene TRBV12-3 or TRBV12-4; D is possibly TRBD1 (5 bases). The CDR3 runs 14 residues. V was pared by 5 bases and J by 4 bases, with 11 bases between. CDR3 sequence reads: CASSAGQINEKLFF. CDR3 in DNA: TGTGCCAGCAGTGCGGGGCAGATTAATGAAAAACTGTTTTTT.

Regarding this clonotype: A read error may explain this, as a much larger clone is one base away. This rearrangement joins TRBV4-3 to TRBJ2-3, with D perhaps TRBD1 or TRBD2 (6 bases each). The CDR3 spans 14 residues. Germline-derived CDR1 and CDR2 are LGHNA and YSLEER. The DNA for the CDR3 is TGCGCCAGCGGCCAAGACCGGGGGCAGTGGTCGCAGTATTTT. It specifies CASGQDRGQWSQYF.

A word on this clonotype: Given a much more abundant clone one base away, this may be a read error. Because it lacks the conserved phenylalanine or tryptophan at the end, this CDR3 is likely a read error. The CDR3 spells CASSPPGQAGGYTL. In DNA form, the CDR3 reads TGTGCCAGCAGTCCCCCCGGACAGGCTGGCGGCTACACCCTC. J is TRBJ1-2 and V is TRBV12-3 or TRBV12-4; 7 bases align to TRBD1. This CDR3 has 14 amino acids. J gave up 8 bases and V 5 bases, and 11 bases lay outside the gene matches.

This chain uses TRBV11-2 with TRBJ2-3, with 9 nucleotides matching TRBD2. CDR3 length: 17 residues. J gave up 2 bases and V 4 bases, and 10 bases lay outside the gene matches. The germline V gene encodes CDR1 SGHAT and CDR2 FQNNGV. The DNA of the CDR3 is TGTGCCAGCAGCTCACATGAGACTAGCGGCTACACAGATACGCAGTATTTT. It yields the protein CASSSHETSGYTDTQYF.